These 20 T cell receptor beta chains came from one sample sequenced in a study of control samples from healthy donors and cancer patients. The repertoire was sequenced with immunoSEQ multiplex PCR; TCRdb's copy has only in-frame clones and lacks some. There are under 200,000 clones in the sample; 90% to 95% occur only once, and approximately 1.4% lies in the top ten. Sequenced input: blood. Every receptor here comes from a woman aged 25-40 years in good health.

Comment on this clone: Other DNA sequences in the sample encode the same CDR3. The chain combines TRBV9 with TRBJ1-5, with TRBD1 as a possible D gene (5 bases). This CDR3 region has 14 residues. The V end was cut by 2 bases, the J end by 0 bases, with 6 bases between. Germline V gene sequence: CDR1 SGDLS, CDR2 YYNGEE. The CDR3 coding sequence is TGTGCCAGCAGCGTGGGGGGTAGCAATCAGCCCCAGCATTTT. Translation: CASSVGGSNQPQHF.

J is TRBJ1-1 and V is TRBV12-3 or TRBV12-4; 8 nucleotides agree with TRBD1. V gave up 6 bases and J gave up 10 bases; unmatched junction bases: 4. The CDR3 length is 11 residues. CDR3 in amino acids: CASRQGALAFF. CDR3 nucleotides: TGTGCCAGCAGGCAGGGGGCGTTAGCTTTCTTT.

This chain uses TRBV19 with TRBJ2-4; 8 positions match TRBD2. V shed 1 base, J shed 8 bases, and the junction held 1 base outside the gene matches. CDR1 is LNHDA, CDR2 SQIVND, per germline (reference sequence). The CDR3 spans 13 residues. CDR3 in DNA: TGTGCCAGTAGTATAGCGGGAGGGCACATTCAGTACTTC. This gives the protein CASSIAGGHIQYF.

This rearrangement joins TRBV7-2 to TRBJ2-1; possibly TRBD1 or TRBD2 for D (6 bases each). This CDR3 is 16 amino acids long. Trimming pared 1 base from V and 2 bases from J, leaving 12 bases between. The germline V gene encodes CDR1 SGHTA and CDR2 FQGNSA. The CDR3 DNA reads TGTGCCAGCAGCTTAGGTTTTGGGGGGCCCTACAATGAGCAGTTCTTC. Its protein product is CASSLGFGGPYNEQFF.

This clone has a single count. The chain employs TRBV28 and TRBJ1-3; 9 bases agree with TRBD1. CDR3 length: 14 residues. Germline CDR1 and CDR2: MDHEN and SYDVKM. The trim removed 5 bases at V and 3 bases at J, leaving 2 bases unmatched. CDR3: CASSTGGFGNTIYF. The DNA of the CDR3 is TGTGCCAGCAGTACAGGGGGCTTTGGAAACACCATATATTTT.

This clone has only a few counts. The rearrangement joins TRBV6-4 to TRBJ2-6; no clear D. This CDR3 is built from 14 residues. Germline V CDR1 and CDR2: MRHNA, SNTAGT. With 2 bases removed from V and 4 bases from J, the gap between germline ends came to 6 bases. CDR3 residues: CASSDGMGANVLTF. CDR3 nucleotide sequence: TGTGCCAGCAGTGACGGAATGGGGGCCAACGTCCTGACTTTC.

The chain couples TRBV5-1 to TRBJ2-1; 11 nucleotides line up with TRBD2. The V segment lost 4 bases and the J segment 4 bases; nucleotides outside the gene matches: 7. The CDR3 runs to 16 residues. Germline V lookup: CDR1 SGHRS, CDR2 YFSETQ. The CDR3 DNA sequence: TGCGCCAGCAGCCCCTATAGCGGGGGGGCTTACAATGAGCAGTTCTTC. Its translation is CASSPYSGGAYNEQFF.

V usage is TRBV7-9 and J usage is TRBJ1-1; D is ambiguous. The CDR3 runs 12 residues. The germline CDR1 and CDR2 sequences are SEHNR and FQNEAQ (reference sequence). Between the trimmed V and J ends, which lost 5 bases and 6 bases, there was a span of 10 bases. The CDR3 DNA sequence: TGTGCCAGCAGCAGATGGGAGGCTGAAGCTTTCTTT. The encoded protein is CASSRWEAEAFF.

A word on this clone: The same CDR3 is also encoded by other DNA sequences in this sample. The chain recombines TRBV29-1 with TRBJ2-3; 14 bases agree with TRBD2. The CDR3 length is 15 residues. Looked up from germline, CDR1 is SQVTM and CDR2 is ANQGSEA. V trimming: 6 bases; J trimming: 5 bases; junction bases outside the gene matches: 7. CDR3 coding DNA: TGCAGCGTGGGACTAGCGGGGGCCTCGGGAGATACGCAGTATTTT. Protein: CSVGLAGASGDTQYF.

V is TRBV9 and J is TRBJ2-1, with 11 bases matching TRBD2. V was clipped by 4 bases and J by 8 bases; unmatched bases: 14. Germline V gene lookup returns CDR1 SGDLS and CDR2 YYNGEE. The CDR3 contains 17 residues. The CDR3 here is CASSPSLLAGGGDEQFF. The CDR3, as DNA: TGTGCCAGCAGCCCAAGCCTCCTAGCGGGGGGAGGGGATGAGCAGTTCTTC.

A note on this clone: Other DNA sequences in the sample encode the same CDR3. The chain is built from TRBV6-2 or TRBV6-3 and TRBJ2-1, with a tentative D call TRBD1 (5 bases). Germline V gives CDR1 MNHEY, CDR2 SVGEGT. This CDR3 is 11 amino acids long. V gave up 2 bases and J gave up 9 bases, with 5 bases separating them. This CDR3 reads CASSYRGEQFF. In DNA, the CDR3 is TGTGCCAGCAGTTACAGGGGTGAGCAGTTCTTC.

This chain links TRBV6-5 with TRBJ2-5; TRBD2 matches at 8 bases. V trimming: 5 bases; J trimming: 3 bases; junction bases outside the gene matches: 5. Germline loops: CDR1 MNHEY, CDR2 SVGAGI. The CDR3 consists of 14 residues. The CDR3 region has the DNA TGTGCCAGCAGTCCGGGACTAGGGGAAGAGACCCAGTACTTC. Translating gives CASSPGLGEETQYF.

V gene TRBV2 combines with J gene TRBJ1-5; perhaps TRBD1 as D (5 bases). This CDR3 contains 15 residues. Per germline, CDR1 SNHLY and CDR2 FYNNEI. Trimming took 6 bases from V and 0 from J, leaving 12 bases between them. The CDR3 reads CASRKDRYSNQPQHF. CDR3 bases: TGTGCCAGCAGAAAAGACAGATATAGCAATCAGCCCCAGCATTTT.

The gene calls are TRBV13 and TRBJ1-2; the D gene is possibly TRBD1 (6 bases). The V end lost 5 bases, the J end lost 3 bases, and 13 bases lay between the germline ends. Germline V CDR1 and CDR2: PRHDT, FYEKMQ (reference sequence). The CDR3 length is 14 residues. The CDR3, as DNA: TGTGCCAGCAGCGCACAGGGCGCACACTATGGCTACACCTTC. This translates into CASSAQGAHYGYTF.

This clone has a single count. The chain is built from TRBV20-1 and TRBJ1-4; 9 bases are a match to TRBD1. The CDR3 runs 16 residues. From germline, CDR1 is DFQATT and CDR2 SNEGSKA (reference sequence). Losses at the gene ends were 3 bases for V and 2 bases for J; bases not matched to a gene: 7. The CDR3 DNA sequence: TGCAGTGCTAGTAAGGACAGGGGTACGACTAATGAAAAACTGTTTTTT. Translated, it gives CSASKDRGTTNEKLFF.

This sequence joins TRBV3-1 (or the pseudogene TRBV3-2) and TRBJ2-7, with D maybe TRBD1 (5 bases). CDR1 is LGHDT, CDR2 YNNKEL, per germline (reference sequence). The V end was cut by 1 base, the J end by 5 bases, with 6 bases between. The CDR3 runs to 12 residues. The CDR3 spells CASSQVDNEQYF. The CDR3 region has the DNA TGTGCCAGCAGCCAAGTGGACAACGAGCAGTACTTC.

The chain employs TRBV27 and TRBJ2-1, with 15 bases identical to TRBD2. The V segment lost 3 bases and the J segment 8 bases; nucleotides outside the gene matches: 11. Per the germline V gene, CDR1 is MNHEY and CDR2 is SMNVEV (reference sequence). This CDR3 contains 18 residues. The CDR3 nucleotides read TGTGCCAGCAGTTTCCACTGGACTAGCGGGAGGGCCAGGGATGAGCAGTTCTTC. The encoded protein is CASSFHWTSGRARDEQFF.

The chain is built from TRBV6-5 and TRBJ2-7, with TRBD2 matching 10 bases. This CDR3 is 15 amino acids long. After removal of 0 bases from V and 2 bases from J, the junction contained 1 base not matched to a gene. CDR1 and CDR2 (germline): MNHEY, SVGAGI. DNA for the CDR3: TGTGCCAGCAGTTACTCAGCGGGGGGGCCCTACGAGCAGTACTTC. Translated, it gives CASSYSAGGPYEQYF.

This clone was detected once. This chain joins TRBV19 and TRBJ1-4; 7 nucleotides agree with TRBD1. CDR3 length equals 15 residues. Per germline, CDR1 LNHDA and CDR2 SQIVND (reference sequence). Trimming took 5 bases from V and 3 from J; bases not matched to a gene: 6. The CDR3 is CASSGSGTANEKLFF. The DNA of the CDR3 is TGTGCCAGTAGTGGCTCCGGGACAGCTAATGAAAAACTGTTTTTT.

The chain employs TRBV5-4 and TRBJ1-1, with 7 bases aligning to TRBD1. This CDR3 has 13 amino acids. Germline lookup yields CDR1 SGHNT and CDR2 YYREEE (reference sequence). Losses at the gene ends were 1 base for V and 6 bases for J; bases not matched to a gene: 3. The CDR3 DNA reads TGTGCCAGCAGCTTGCAGGGGGTCCCTGAAGCTTTCTTT. Translation gives CASSLQGVPEAFF.